These 16 T cell receptor beta chains were all obtained from the same sample, sequenced in a study of cytomegalovirus exposure and HLA in healthy donors. PCR involved 60 Vbeta and 13 Jbeta primers. Assay used: immunoSEQ multiplex PCR; TCRdb lists only in-frame clones, some missing. The data show over 150,000 clones, just over 75% seen once. Sequenced input: PBMCs. These receptors were obtained from a woman between 55 and 75 years old in good health and CMV-seropositive.

V and J are TRBV28 and TRBJ2-3, with 12 bases aligning to TRBD2. The CDR3 runs to 18 residues. The junction had 10 bases not matched to a gene; V was cut back by 1 base and J by 5 bases. Germline-derived CDR1 and CDR2 are MDHEN and SYDVKM. The CDR3 DNA reads as TGTGCCAGCAGTTTATCAGTCCTAGCGGGGGGGCGGGGAGATACGCAGTATTTT. It specifies CASSLSVLAGGRGDTQYF.

The rearrangement uses TRBV4-1 and TRBJ1-4; 7 nucleotides agree with TRBD1. Trimming removed 4 bases from V and 6 bases from J; junction bases left unmatched: 5. The germline V gene has CDR1 MGHRA and CDR2 YSYEKL. This CDR3 is built from 14 residues. The CDR3, as DNA: TGCGCCAGCAGCCTCGGGACAGTTTATGAAAAACTGTTTTTT. It codes for CASSLGTVYEKLFF.

The chain carries TRBV2 and TRBJ2-3; TRBD2 agrees at 7 bases. Germline V CDR1 and CDR2: SNHLY, FYNNEI. V dropped 6 bases and J dropped 0; count of bases not matched to a gene: 9. The CDR3 extends over 16 amino acids. CDR3 DNA: TGTGCCAGCAGAGGAAAAGGACTAGGAAGCACAGATACGCAGTATTTT. Its protein is CASRGKGLGSTDTQYF.

The rearrangement joins TRBV6-1 to TRBJ1-2; 9 bases agree with TRBD1. Unmatched junction bases numbered 4, after V lost 6 bases and J lost 5 bases. CDR1 is MNHNS and CDR2 is SASEGT in the germline V gene. The CDR3 length is 13 residues. CDR3 loop: CASRGQGRYGYTF. For the CDR3, the DNA is TGTGCCAGCAGGGGACAGGGAAGGTATGGCTACACCTTC.

This sequence joins TRBV5-4 and TRBJ2-3, with 10 bases matching TRBD2. With 1 base clipped from V and 6 bases from J, the junction kept 8 bases outside the gene matches. CDR3 size: 16 residues. The germline gives CDR1 SGHNT, CDR2 YYREEE (reference sequence). The CDR3 protein is CASSLRLAGDLDTQYF. CDR3 nucleotide sequence: TGTGCCAGCAGCTTGAGGCTAGCGGGAGATCTGGATACGCAGTATTTT.

This rearrangement joins TRBV28 to TRBJ2-5; no reliable D call. This CDR3 is built from 15 residues. The germline V and J ends were trimmed by 4 bases and 0 bases, with 12 bases remaining between them. Germline values: CDR1 MDHEN, CDR2 SYDVKM. In DNA form, the CDR3 reads TGTGCCAGCAGTTCAAAAGCTAGGAACCAAGAGACCCAGTACTTC. This encodes CASSSKARNQETQYF.

This clone was detected a few times. The chain uses TRBV4-2 and TRBJ2-7; TRBD2 agrees at 9 bases. The V and J ends lost 3 bases and 2 bases, in that order; junction bases with no gene match: 2. In germline, CDR1 is LGHNA, CDR2 YNFKEQ. This CDR3 comprises 14 residues. The CDR3, as DNA: TGTGCCAGCAGCCAGGGCGGGGGGGCCTACGAGCAGTACTTC. This translates into CASSQGGGAYEQYF.

This sequence joins TRBV19 and TRBJ1-6, with a tentative D call TRBD1 (6 bases). Germline CDR1 and CDR2: LNHDA and SQIVND (reference sequence). The CDR3 covers 17 residues. Trimming shortened V by 6 bases and J by 0 bases, and 15 bases separated the two germline ends. CDR3 in DNA: TGTGCCAGTAGGTCGACAGGCCAGGGCTCCTATAATTCACCCCTCCACTTT. Encoded protein: CASRSTGQGSYNSPLHF.

This rearrangement joins TRBV6-6 to TRBJ2-7; D may be TRBD2 (6 bases). Germline loops: CDR1 MNHNY, CDR2 SVGAGI (reference sequence). The V end was cut by 8 bases, the J end by 5 bases, with 13 bases between. The CDR3 spans 12 residues. The CDR3 loop reads CASGTAPHEQYF. The CDR3, as DNA: TGTGCCAGCGGGACTGCGCCCCACGAGCAGTACTTC.

The chain uses TRBV29-1 and TRBJ2-6; 7 nucleotides align to TRBD1. The germline CDR1 and CDR2 sequences are SQVTM and ANQGSEA. The CDR3 is made up of 19 amino acids. Trimming removed 0 bases from V and 2 bases from J; junction bases left unmatched: 13. The CDR3 is CSVEDFRGQKIPGANVLTF. As DNA, the CDR3 is TGCAGCGTTGAAGATTTCAGGGGACAGAAAATTCCTGGGGCCAACGTCCTGACTTTC.

The chain is built from TRBV30 and TRBJ1-1; TRBD1 is a possible D gene (5 bases). Trimming removed 3 bases at V and 4 bases at J, with 18 bases between. The CDR3 consists of 15 residues. Germline assignment: CDR1 GTSNPN and CDR2 SVGIG (reference sequence). The CDR3 coding sequence is TGTGCCTGGAGCTATTCCATCACAGGATCCACTGAAGCTTTCTTT. Amino acids: CAWSYSITGSTEAFF.

The rearrangement uses TRBV5-4 and TRBJ2-3; D gene uncertain. This CDR3 region has 15 residues. The V gene's germline CDR1 is SGHNT and CDR2 YYREEE (reference sequence). Trimming pared 6 bases from V and 5 bases from J, leaving 19 bases between. The CDR3 here is CASIPNDNLLDTQYF. In nucleotides, the CDR3 is TGTGCCAGCATCCCCAACGACAACCTACTAGATACGCAGTATTTT.

The gene calls are TRBV7-2 and TRBJ2-7; 9 bases agree with TRBD1. CDR1 and CDR2 from the germline V gene are SGHTA and FQGNSA. This CDR3 contains 14 residues. V lost 1 base to trimming and J lost 5 bases; unmatched junction nucleotides: 3. The chain's CDR3 is CASSLGGTGHEQYF. The CDR3 coding sequence is TGTGCCAGCAGCTTAGGGGGGACAGGGCACGAGCAGTACTTC.

On this clone: At one end the junction does not follow the germline gene, possibly because of a read error. The rearrangement joins TRBV5-4 to TRBJ2-7; 14 bases align to TRBD2. CDR1 and CDR2 (germline): SGHNT, YYREEE (reference sequence). The CDR3 loop spans 15 amino acids. CDR3 sequence: CASRPAGLAGASGDF. The CDR3 DNA reads TGTGCCAGCAGACCGGCGGGACTAGCGGGGGCTTCCGGGGACTTC.

The chain is built from TRBV7-3 and TRBJ2-5, with D maybe TRBD2 (7 bases). V was trimmed by 8 bases and J by 1 base, leaving 11 bases between them. The CDR3 contains 13 residues. In germline, CDR1 is SGHTA, CDR2 FQGTGA. The DNA of the CDR3 is TGTGCCAGCTCTCGGGGGGCCCAAGAGACCCAGTACTTC. It encodes CASSRGAQETQYF.

The chain is built from TRBV18 and TRBJ1-5; D uncertain. The CDR3 runs 12 residues. The germline V gene has CDR1 KGHSH and CDR2 LQKENI. The germline V and J ends were trimmed by 3 bases and 5 bases, with 5 bases remaining between them. CDR3 sequence reads: CASSPGYQPQHF. CDR3 sequence (DNA): TGTGCCAGCTCACCGGGCTATCAGCCCCAGCATTTT. The entire variable domain, with the rest obtained from reference TRBV18 and TRBJ1-5, is as follows: NAGVMQNPRHLVRRRGQEARLRCSPMKGHSHVYWYRQLPEEGLKFMVYLQKENIIDESGMPKERFSAEFPKEGPSILRIQQVVRGDSAAYFCASSPGYQPQHFGDGTRLSIL.